Following are 11 T cell receptor beta chains from one sample sequenced in a study of tumor and adjacent non-tumor tissue in lung cancer. This sample's RNA came from whole unsorted tissue. TCRbeta libraries were built with three rounds of nested PCR, modified from ARM-PCR. MiXCR, applied by TCRdb to the multiplex PCR reads, yields one record per CDR3 protein. The table records around 200,000 distinct CDR3 sequences, about 76% of them present only once. Sequenced material: lung tumor tissue. The receptors come from a man in his sixties with non-small cell lung cancer.

In regard to this clonotype: A read error may explain this, as a much larger clone is one base away. V gene TRBV5-6 combines with J gene TRBJ2-3; unclear D gene. From germline, CDR1 is SGHDT and CDR2 YYEEEE. V was cut by 4 bases and J by 5 bases, with 11 bases left in between. This CDR3 spans 13 amino acids. CDR3 in amino acids: CASSLHRIDTQYF. For the CDR3, the DNA is TGTGCCAGCAGCCTACATAGGATAGATACGCAGTATTTT.

This clonotype was counted between two and nine times. V gene TRBV10-1 combines with J gene TRBJ2-5; 14 nucleotides agree with TRBD2. The V and J ends lost 6 bases and 4 bases, in that order; junction bases with no gene match: 10. This CDR3 region has 17 residues. Germline V gene lookup returns CDR1 WNHNN and CDR2 SYGVQD (reference sequence). CDR3 residues: CASSMGLAGVGSETQYF. The DNA of the CDR3 is TGCGCCAGCAGCATGGGACTAGCGGGAGTGGGTTCAGAGACCCAGTACTTC.

Notes on this clonotype: Given a much more abundant clone one base away, this may be a read error. The V and J genes are TRBV6-1 and TRBJ2-7, with a tentative D call TRBD2 (7 bases). There are 15 residues in the CDR3. CDR1 and CDR2 (germline): MNHNS, SASEGT. Written as DNA, the CDR3 is TGTGCCAGCGGTGAAGAAGGCGGGGGCTTCCACGAGCAGTACTTC. Its translation is CASGEEGGGFHEQYF.

The J gene is TRBJ2-1, the V gene TRBV11-3, with TRBD1 identical over 9 bases. Per germline, CDR1 SGHNT and CDR2 YENEEA. This CDR3 spans 18 amino acids. Trimming removed 4 bases from V and 12 bases from J; junction bases left unmatched: 22. In DNA form, the CDR3 reads TGTGCCAGCAGCTCTGTGGGGGACAGGGAGGGAGGTCCGCAGGTGCAGTTCTTC. It translates to CASSSVGDREGGPQVQFF.

This chain uses TRBV30 with TRBJ2-5; TRBD1 is a possible D gene (6 bases). The CDR3 is 13 amino acids. Trimming took 3 bases from V and 5 from J, leaving 13 bases between them. Germline V lookup: CDR1 GTSNPN, CDR2 SVGIG (reference sequence). The CDR3, as DNA: TGTGCCTGGAGCCAGGGGCTGGGGGAGACCCAGTACTTC. Translation: CAWSQGLGETQYF.

This sequence joins TRBV5-1 and TRBJ1-3; 8 bases are a match to TRBD1. V trimming: 6 bases; J trimming: 2 bases; junction bases outside the gene matches: 4. Germline V CDR1 and CDR2: SGHRS, YFSETQ. The CDR3 is made up of 14 amino acids. The DNA of the CDR3 is TGCGCCAGCACCCCAGGGGGCCCTGGAAACACCATATATTTT. It codes for CASTPGGPGNTIYF.

Comments on this clonotype: No conserved phenylalanine or tryptophan ends this CDR3, so it is likely a read error. This chain connects TRBV12-3 or TRBV12-4 to TRBJ2-7; 7 nucleotides align to TRBD1. Trimming removed 3 bases from V and 6 bases from J; junction bases left unmatched: 5. The CDR3 is 13 residues long. In nucleotides, the CDR3 is TGTGCCAGCAGTTTGACAGGGAAGGGCGAGCAGTACCTC. Its protein product is CASSLTGKGEQYL.

On this clonotype: One end of the junction does not line up with germline, which may come from a read error. The chain couples TRBV10-2 to TRBJ1-5, with TRBD1 identical over 8 bases. The CDR3 runs to 14 residues. Germline assignment: CDR1 WSHSY and CDR2 SAAADI. CDR3: CTSGRTGSNQPQHF. The CDR3 bases are TGCACCAGCGGCAGGACAGGGAGCAATCAGCCACAGCATTTT.

On this clonotype: A much larger clone differs by one base, so this may be a read error. J is TRBJ1-5 and V is TRBV4-3; the D gene is possibly TRBD1 (5 bases). Looked up from germline, CDR1 is LGHNA and CDR2 is YSLEER. The CDR3 extends over 15 amino acids. As DNA, the CDR3 is TGCGCCAACAGCCAAGATGGGGGGAGGAATCAGCCCCAGCATTTT. Translated: CANSQDGGRNQPQHF.

Note on this clonotype: This is likely a read error, given that the CDR3 carries no conserved phenylalanine or tryptophan at its end. This chain connects TRBV5-4 to TRBJ2-1, with 7 bases aligning to TRBD2. CDR1 and CDR2 from the germline V gene are SGHNT and YYREEE (reference sequence). The junction had 9 bases not matched to a gene; V was cut back by 4 bases and J by 5 bases. The CDR3 has 15 residues. The CDR3 coding sequence is TGTGCCAGCAGCCTACTTTCGGGGGGTGACAATGAGCAGTTCCTC. Encoded protein: CASSLLSGGDNEQFL.

CDR3 in DNA: TGCGCCAGCAGCTTGGTAGGGACAGGGATGATGAACACTGAAGCTTTCTTT. Protein product: CASSLVGTGMMNTEAFF. The chain has TRBV5-1 and TRBJ1-1, with 9 bases aligning to TRBD1. V was clipped by 0 bases and J by 0 bases; unmatched bases: 6. The CDR3 is made up of 17 amino acids. CDR1 SGHRS and CDR2 YFSETQ come from the germline V gene. The full variable domain, rest sourced from reference TRBV5-1 and TRBJ1-1, is KAGVTQTPRYLIKTRGQQVTLSCSPISGHRSVSWYQQTPGQGLQFLFEYFSETQRNKGNFPGRFSGRQFSNSRSEMNVSTLELGDSALYLCASSLVGTGMMNTEAFFGQGTRLTVV.